Each of the 27 T cell receptor beta chains below was sequenced from the same sample in a study of vaccination and CD4 T cells after COVID-19. Treatment indicated: roughly ten-day PBMC culture with coronavirus spike peptide pools or control peptides (ViraFEST assay). Their specific antigens are unknown. The study sequenced cultured CD4+ T cell DNA using the Oncomine TCR Beta short-read assay. One entry per CDR3 protein results from TCRdb running MiXCR on the PCR reads. Of approximately 14,000 distinct CDR3 sequences in the sample, 65% to 80% were seen once. The sequencing sample was made of CD4+ T cells from blood, cultured in vitro. These TCRs come from a human donor who had recovered from COVID-19.

The V gene is TRBV7-3, the J gene TRBJ1-1, with D possibly TRBD1 on 5 matching bases. V dropped 5 bases and J dropped 0 bases, with 13 bases sitting between them. Germline lookup yields CDR1 SGHTA and CDR2 FQGTGA. The CDR3 contains 15 residues. The CDR3: CASSTFGQLNTEAFF. CDR3 bases: TGTGCCAGCAGCACATTTGGACAACTGAACACTGAAGCTTTCTTT.

CDR3 DNA: TGTGCCAGCAAAGGAGCTGTGGGAGAGACCCAGTACTTC. It encodes CASKGAVGETQYF. The chain combines TRBV11-3 with TRBJ2-5; D gene uncertain. V lost 7 bases and J lost 4, with 13 bases in between. The CDR3 length is 13 residues. Germline CDR1 SGHNT, CDR2 YENEEA.

J is TRBJ1-2 and V is TRBV15; 11 bases are a match to TRBD1. V shed 3 bases, J shed 4 bases, and the junction held 7 bases outside the gene matches. The CDR3 is 16 amino acids. The germline gives CDR1 LNHNV, CDR2 YYDKDF (reference sequence). The CDR3 DNA reads TGTGCCACCAGCAGCCTTAGGACAGGGGGCGTCTATGGCTACACCTTC. Encoded protein: CATSSLRTGGVYGYTF.

This chain joins TRBV7-9 and TRBJ1-4; D uncertain. The V end was cut by 4 bases, the J end by 8 bases, with 8 bases between. The CDR3 is 12 amino acids. Germline-derived CDR1 and CDR2 are SEHNR and FQNEAQ (reference sequence). The CDR3 nucleotides read TGTGCCAGCAGCTCTCCAGGAGAAAAACTGTTTTTT. This gives the protein CASSSPGEKLFF.

The genes are TRBV20-1 and TRBJ2-7, with D possibly matching TRBD1 (6 bases). With 3 bases removed from V and 3 bases from J, the gap between germline ends came to 12 bases. The CDR3 has 13 amino acids. Germline CDR1 DFQATT, CDR2 SNEGSKA (reference sequence). The CDR3 DNA follows: TGCAGTGCTAGGTGGGGGCAAGTCTACGAGCAGTACTTC. The encoded protein is CSARWGQVYEQYF.

The chain links TRBV7-2 to TRBJ2-6; D gene unclear. Trimming removed 1 base at V and 4 bases at J, with 8 bases between. This CDR3 has 15 amino acids. Germline CDR1 and CDR2: SGHTA and FQGNSA. The CDR3, as DNA: TGTGCCAGCAGCTTAGAGGCCGGGGGGGCCAACGTCCTGACTTTC. This encodes CASSLEAGGANVLTF.

This chain uses TRBV7-9 with TRBJ1-5; 8 positions agree with TRBD1. Per the germline V gene, CDR1 is SEHNR and CDR2 is FQNEAQ (reference sequence). V lost 5 bases to trimming and J lost 6 bases; unmatched junction nucleotides: 15. The CDR3 contains 17 residues. The CDR3 DNA reads as TGTGCCAGCAGCACCGGACAGGGCGGCGTTAATAGTCAGCCCCAGCATTTT. This gives the protein CASSTGQGGVNSQPQHF. Complete variable domain (other parts from reference TRBV7-9 and TRBJ1-5): DTGVSQNPRHKITKRGQNVTFRCDPISEHNRLYWYRQTLGQGPEFLTYFQNEAQLEKSRLLSDRFSAERPKGSFSTLEIQRTEQGDSAMYLCASSTGQGGVNSQPQHFGDGTRLSIL.

The chain carries TRBV6-2 or TRBV6-3 and TRBJ2-5; D possibly matches TRBD1 or TRBD2 (5 bases each). Between the trimmed V and J ends, which lost 4 bases and 7 bases, there was a span of 13 bases. CDR1 MNHEY and CDR2 SVGEGT come from the germline V gene. The CDR3 is 13 residues long. The CDR3 sequence is CASSLGVRGTQYF. CDR3 bases: TGTGCCAGCAGTTTGGGGGTTCGGGGGACCCAGTACTTC.

V is TRBV20-1 and J is TRBJ2-2, with a tentative D call TRBD2 (6 bases). V was shortened by 5 bases and J by 1 base, with 8 bases between the two germline ends. Germline CDR1 is DFQATT and CDR2 is SNEGSKA (reference sequence). The CDR3 consists of 13 residues. The CDR3 sequence: CSAYGGNTGELFF. CDR3 coding DNA: TGCAGTGCTTACGGGGGGAACACCGGGGAGCTGTTTTTT.

The chain employs TRBV3-1 and TRBJ1-2, with 8 bases matching TRBD1. V shed 0 bases and J 2 bases; nucleotides not matched to a gene: 2. Germline V gives CDR1 LGHDT, CDR2 YNNKEL (reference sequence). The CDR3 contains 15 residues. The DNA for the CDR3 is TGTGCCAGCAGCCAAGATGGGGACAGGAACTATGGCTACACCTTC. This sequence encodes CASSQDGDRNYGYTF.

V usage is TRBV20-1 and J usage is TRBJ1-5; D is unclear. Trimming cost V 3 bases and J 6 bases, with 12 bases left between them. CDR3 size: 13 residues. CDR1 is DFQATT and CDR2 is SNEGSKA in the germline V gene (reference sequence). The CDR3: CSASWGRGQPQHF. The CDR3 region has the DNA TGCAGTGCTAGCTGGGGTCGCGGTCAGCCCCAGCATTTT.

The rearrangement uses TRBV19 and TRBJ2-3, with D unclear. The CDR3 spans 12 residues. Per the germline V gene, CDR1 is LNHDA and CDR2 is SQIVND (reference sequence). Trimming shortened V by 6 bases and J by 5 bases, and 9 bases separated the two germline ends. The CDR3 protein is CASRGHLDTQYF. The CDR3, as DNA: TGTGCCAGTAGAGGCCATTTAGATACGCAGTATTTT.

The V and J genes are TRBV7-8 and TRBJ2-3; TRBD1 agrees at 10 bases. Trimming took 5 bases from V and 3 from J; bases not matched to a gene: 11. Per germline, CDR1 SGHVS and CDR2 FQNEAQ. This CDR3 is 17 amino acids long. For the CDR3, the DNA is TGTGCCAGCAGCCCTGAATTCGGGACAGGGGCGACAGATACGCAGTATTTT. Protein: CASSPEFGTGATDTQYF.

The chain couples TRBV15 to TRBJ1-1, with 7 bases that match TRBD1. From germline, CDR1 is LNHNV and CDR2 YYDKDF (reference sequence). Trimming removed 3 bases from V and 6 bases from J; junction bases left unmatched: 7. This CDR3 region has 14 residues. The CDR3 reads CATSRTGRVAEAFF. The CDR3 nucleotides are TGTGCCACCAGCAGGACAGGGCGGGTGGCTGAAGCTTTCTTT. Using reference TRBV15 and TRBJ1-1 for the parts outside the CDR3, the full variable domain is DAMVIQNPRYQVTQFGKPVTLSCSQTLNHNVMYWYQQKSSQAPKLLFHYYDKDFNNEADTPDNFQSRRPNTSFCFLDIRSPGLGDTAMYLCATSRTGRVAEAFFGQGTRLTVV.

This chain uses TRBV19 with TRBJ1-5, with TRBD1 matching over 10 bases. Trimming cost V 10 bases and J 11 bases; bases outside gene matches: 17. The CDR3 extends over 15 amino acids. CDR1 LNHDA and CDR2 SQIVND come from the germline V gene (reference sequence). The chain's CDR3 is CATKPKGSGTGAQHF. The CDR3 DNA is TGTGCCACCAAACCGAAGGGATCCGGGACAGGGGCCCAGCATTTT.

V is TRBV6-2 or TRBV6-3 and J is TRBJ2-1, with 10 bases matching TRBD2. The CDR3 is 16 residues long. Germline CDR1 and CDR2: MNHEY and SVGEGT. With V trimmed by 2 bases and J by 5 bases, 6 bases remained unmatched. Here the CDR3 DNA reads TGTGCCAGCAGTTACAGCTTACTAGCGGGAAACAATGAGCAGTTCTTC. It specifies CASSYSLLAGNNEQFF.

V and J are TRBV11-1 and TRBJ1-6; TRBD1 might be the D (5 bases). The V and J ends lost 6 bases and 4 bases respectively, with 16 bases between them. The V gene's germline CDR1 is SGHAT and CDR2 FQDESV (reference sequence). This CDR3 comprises 16 residues. The CDR3 bases are TGTGCCAGCAGGTTCGGGACTTACGGGTATAATTCACCCCTCCACTTT. It yields the protein CASRFGTYGYNSPLHF. Supplemented by reference TRBV11-1 and TRBJ1-6, the full variable domain reads EAEVAQSPRYKITEKSQAVAFWCDPISGHATLYWYRQILGQGPELLVQFQDESVVDDSQLPKDRFSAERLKGVDSTLKIQPAELGDSAMYLCASRFGTYGYNSPLHFGNGTRLTVT.

CDR3 DNA sequence: TGTGCCAGTAGTATGACAGGGGGCAATCAGCCCCAGCATTTT. Translating it yields CASSMTGGNQPQHF. This chain joins TRBV19 and TRBJ1-5; TRBD1 matches at 8 bases. This CDR3 is 14 amino acids long. Germline lookup yields CDR1 LNHDA and CDR2 SQIVND (reference sequence). J gave up 2 bases and V 3 bases, and 0 bases lay outside the gene matches. The full variable domain, with the rest looked up from reference TRBV19 and TRBJ1-5, is DGGITQSPKYLFRKEGQNVTLSCEQNLNHDAMYWYRQDPGQGLRLIYYSQIVNDFQKGDIAEGYSVSREKKESFPLTVTSAQKNPTAFYLCASSMTGGNQPQHFGDGTRLSIL.

The chain is built from TRBV19 and TRBJ1-5, with 7 bases that match TRBD1. V shed 1 base and J 3 bases; nucleotides not matched to a gene: 3. CDR1 and CDR2 from the germline V gene are LNHDA and SQIVND (reference sequence). CDR3 length: 15 amino acids. The chain's CDR3 is CASSIGGTANQPQHF. CDR3 sequence (DNA): TGTGCCAGTAGTATAGGGGGGACAGCCAATCAGCCCCAGCATTTT. The variable domain in full, with the rest retrieved from reference TRBV19 and TRBJ1-5, is DGGITQSPKYLFRKEGQNVTLSCEQNLNHDAMYWYRQDPGQGLRLIYYSQIVNDFQKGDIAEGYSVSREKKESFPLTVTSAQKNPTAFYLCASSIGGTANQPQHFGDGTRLSIL.

This rearrangement joins TRBV2 to TRBJ2-5; D may be TRBD1 (6 bases). Germline CDR1 is SNHLY and CDR2 is FYNNEI. CDR3 size: 13 residues. Trimming stripped 3 bases from V and 4 bases from J, with 9 bases between. The CDR3: CASSDQGRETQYF. The DNA for the CDR3 is TGTGCCAGCAGTGACCAGGGGAGAGAGACCCAGTACTTC.

V and J are TRBV5-6 and TRBJ1-5, with 8 positions matching TRBD1. The CDR3 length is 15 residues. Germline CDR1 is SGHDT and CDR2 is YYEEEE. With 4 bases clipped from V and 4 bases from J, the junction kept 7 bases outside the gene matches. The DNA for the CDR3 is TGTGCCAGCAGCGGTGGACAGGGCTTGAATCAGCCCCAGCATTTT. Encoded protein: CASSGGQGLNQPQHF. The whole variable domain, filled in from reference TRBV5-6 and TRBJ1-5, reads DAGVTQSPTHLIKTRGQQVTLRCSPKSGHDTVSWYQQALGQGPQFIFQYYEEEERQRGNFPDRFSGHQFPNYSSELNVNALLLGDSALYLCASSGGQGLNQPQHFGDGTRLSIL.

The chain combines TRBV6-1 with TRBJ1-1; 9 bases line up with TRBD1. V lost 6 bases, J lost 1 base, and 12 bases stayed unmatched. CDR1 and CDR2 from the germline V gene are MNHNS and SASEGT. The CDR3 is 17 residues long. The chain's CDR3 is CASSPAGTGSRNTEAFF. The CDR3 coding sequence is TGTGCCAGCAGCCCCGCCGGGACAGGGTCCCGGAACACTGAAGCTTTCTTT.

CDR3 amino acids: CSLGLVNTEAFF. The CDR3, as DNA: TGCAGCTTAGGACTCGTGAACACTGAAGCTTTCTTT. The chain employs TRBV29-1 and TRBJ1-1; no clear D. V lost 8 bases and J lost 0, with 10 bases in between. The germline V gene has CDR1 SQVTM and CDR2 ANQGSEA. There are 12 residues in the CDR3. The variable domain in full, completed from reference TRBV29-1 and TRBJ1-1, reads SAVISQKPSRDICQRGTSLTIQCQVDSQVTMMFWYRQQPGQSLTLIATANQGSEATYESGFVIDKFPISRPNLTFSTLTVSNMSPEDSSIYLCSLGLVNTEAFFGQGTRLTVV.

The V call is TRBV19, the J call TRBJ2-1; D perhaps matches TRBD2 (6 bases). CDR1 is LNHDA and CDR2 is SQIVND in the germline V gene (reference sequence). With 7 bases removed from V and 1 base from J, the gap between germline ends came to 11 bases. There are 14 residues in the CDR3. The CDR3 spells CASTPGTSYNEQFF. CDR3 nucleotides: TGTGCCAGTACCCCTGGGACTTCCTACAATGAGCAGTTCTTC.

The CDR3 DNA reads TGCGCCAGCAGTCAAATCCCTCGACCCGGGACAGGGAATGGCTACACCTTC. It encodes CASSQIPRPGTGNGYTF. The V call is TRBV23-1, the J call TRBJ1-2; 9 bases align to TRBD1. TRBV23-1 falls under the ORF class, with uncertain function. J gave up 6 bases and V 2 bases, and 13 bases lay outside the gene matches. This CDR3 comprises 17 residues.

The chain couples TRBV6-1 to TRBJ2-7; D is perhaps TRBD1 (5 bases). Trimming pared 7 bases from V and 4 bases from J, leaving 20 bases between. The germline V gene encodes CDR1 MNHNS and CDR2 SASEGT. The length of the CDR3 is 15 residues. For the CDR3, the DNA is TGTGCCAGCACCACAAGGGGTGGCCTGAGGTACGAGCAGTACTTC. Translating gives CASTTRGGLRYEQYF.

The chain combines TRBV7-9 with TRBJ2-7; possibly TRBD1 or TRBD2 for D (5 bases each). CDR3 size: 12 residues. V was pared by 1 base and J by 7 bases, with 8 bases between. The germline V gene has CDR1 SEHNR and CDR2 FQNEAQ (reference sequence). The CDR3 reads CASSLVREEQYF. The DNA of the CDR3 is TGTGCCAGCAGCTTAGTCAGGGAGGAGCAGTACTTC.